This TCR beta chain was recovered during a study of blood T cell repertoires in COVID-19. In the study overall: There were acute and convalescent COVID-19 samples, and they came from the United States, Italy and Spain. Nucleic acid was either cDNA or gDNA, and it came from T cells, B-cell-depleted T cells, or PBMCs.

The CDR3 contains 19 residues. Trimming at V came to 4 bases and at J to 7 bases, leaving 25 bases not matched to a gene. Original handling: Estimation of nucleated cell counts was performed using reference gene primer amplification. The data were produced by immunoSEQ multiplex PCR, yet TCRdb's version contains in-frame clones alone and is incomplete. V and J calls and clone size are given by that table; D and trimming were obtained from the DNA. The table shows roughly 73,000 clones, with 85% to 90% occurring only once. The sequenced sample consisted of peripheral blood. The rearrangement joins TRBV5-3 to TRBJ1-2, with 7 bases that match TRBD1. TRBV5-3 is given ORF status, its function remaining uncertain. The source of this sequence is a man older than 75 with acute or convalescent COVID-19. The CDR3 here is CARSPGQNFRDSVFVGYTF. The DNA of the CDR3 is TGTGCCAGAAGCCCCGGCCAAAACTTCCGGGACAGCGTCTTTGTTGGCTACACCTTC.